The 5 T cell receptor beta chains listed next were all sequenced from one sample in a study of shared T cell receptors in the human thymus (dated by TCRdb to the early 2020s). Library creation used the immunoSEQ multiplex PCR assay. TCRdb re-hosts the immuneACCESS table, in-frame sequences only. Its copies lack some clones; in the studies checked, an unresolved V gene accounts for under half of them, and the cause for the rest is not known. The sample profile shows approximately 730,000 clones; 80% to 90% of them were found once. The ten top clones hold 0.008% to 0.011% of the sample. These sequences were also reported in another study, on human thymus T cells.

The sequencing input was thymocytes. These receptors all come from a girl under three years old with a congenital heart defect. Donor details come from another sample of the same person, matched by shared clones.

The CDR3 DNA reads as TGTGCCAGTAGTATAGACGGGGGAGTGACTGAAGCTTTCTTT. This encodes CASSIDGGVTEAFF. V gene TRBV19 combines with J gene TRBJ1-1; D perhaps matches TRBD1 (5 bases). V shed 0 bases and J shed 5 bases, with 10 bases lying between them. From germline, CDR1 is LNHDA and CDR2 SQIVND (reference sequence). This CDR3 region has 14 residues. Together with reference TRBV19 and TRBJ1-1, the CDR3 gives the full variable domain: DGGITQSPKYLFRKEGQNVTLSCEQNLNHDAMYWYRQDPGQGLRLIYYSQIVNDFQKGDIAEGYSVSREKKESFPLTVTSAQKNPTAFYLCASSIDGGVTEAFFGQGTRLTVV.

V gene TRBV27 combines with J gene TRBJ1-5; maybe TRBD1 (5 bases). The V gene lost 5 bases and the J gene lost 6 bases, with 14 bases spanning the gap. Germline CDR1 reads MNHEY; CDR2 reads SMNVEV (reference sequence). The CDR3 contains 14 residues. CDR3 coding DNA: TGTGCCAGCAGTAATAGGGGTCGACGTCAGCCCCAGCATTTT. Translation: CASSNRGRRQPQHF.

The chain carries TRBV5-3 and TRBJ2-5; D possibly corresponds to TRBD2 (7 bases). TRBV5-3 is assigned to the ORF class and has an uncertain function. V lost 0 bases to trimming and J lost 3 bases, with 36 bases between them. The CDR3 is 23 amino acids. CDR3 in amino acids: CARSLDDRRAGEEDEGFKETQYF. The CDR3, as DNA: TGTGCCAGAAGCTTGGATGACAGGAGGGCGGGGGAGGAAGATGAGGGTTTTAAAGAGACCCAGTACTTC.

The table lists this clone with a count of one. The chain couples TRBV11-3 to TRBJ1-6, with 9 bases that match TRBD1. The CDR3 extends over 18 amino acids. The germline gives CDR1 SGHNT, CDR2 YENEEA. Losses at the gene ends were 0 bases for V and 9 bases for J; bases not matched to a gene: 12. Here the CDR3 DNA reads TGTGCCAGCAGCTTAGACAGCCGGGACAGGGTTGTGGGTTCACCCCTCCACTTT. Its protein product is CASSLDSRDRVVGSPLHF.

The V gene is TRBV5-4, the J gene TRBJ1-2; TRBD1 might be the D (6 bases). Germline CDR1 is SGHNT and CDR2 is YYREEE (reference sequence). Trimming stripped 3 bases from V and 4 bases from J, with 16 bases between. This CDR3 has 15 residues. This CDR3 is CASSSRGGVFYGYTF. CDR3 in DNA: TGTGCCAGCAGCTCTCGGGGGGGCGTCTTCTATGGCTACACCTTC.